The text below deals with one T cell receptor (beta chain). These data originate in a study of blood T cell repertoires in COVID-19. Study details: PBMCs, B-cell-depleted T cells, or T cells provided the cDNA or gDNA that made up the material.

This CDR3 has 15 residues. After removal of 5 bases from V and 3 bases from J, the junction contained 6 bases not matched to a gene. Looked up from germline, CDR1 is LNHDA and CDR2 is SQIVND (reference sequence). Original processing methods: Reference gene primer amplification in the assay estimated nucleated cell counts. Data came from immunoSEQ multiplex PCR; TCRdb stores just in-frame clones and leaves some out. That table furnishes V, J and clone size, whereas the DNA furnished D and trimming. This table holds fewer than 250,000 clones, about 85% found once. The sequenced material came from peripheral blood. The V and J genes are TRBV19 and TRBJ2-1; TRBD2 aligns across 8 bases. This receptor was taken from a man between 40 and 49 years old with acute or convalescent COVID-19. CDR3 DNA sequence: TGTGCCAGTAGTTTCGCGGCGGGGGGCTACAATGAGCAGTTCTTC. It yields the protein CASSFAAGGYNEQFF.